This T cell receptor (beta chain) was observed in a study of beta chain features in type 1 diabetes. Overall study findings and caveats: Individuals with type 1 diabetes displayed fewer insertions and more deletions at VDJ junctions. People with Type 1 diabetes carried modestly yet significantly shorter TCRB CDR3s in all four CD4+ subsets. Comparison showed that naive, central memory and Treg TCRB repertoires appeared more similar among patients than among healthy donors.

Naive, central memory, regulatory and stem cell-like memory cells within the CD4+ compartment were sorted using CD45RO/CCR7/CD25/CD127/CD95/CD27. This clone was seen a few times. Antigen unknown. J lost 5 bases, V lost 6 bases, and 9 bases had no gene match. Germline assignment: CDR1 MNHEY and CDR2 SVGAGI. This CDR3 is 15 amino acids long. Expressed TCRB transcripts were sequenced after all isolated RNA was converted to cDNA. The assay was immunoSEQ multiplex PCR, and TCRdb's table has in-frame clones only and misses some. The sample records some 350,000 clones, around 10% being singletons. The sequenced sample consisted of central memory CD4+ T cells from blood. This sequence joins TRBV6-5 and TRBJ2-1; TRBD2 agrees at 8 bases. The origin of this receptor is a man aged 25-45 years with type 1 diabetes. The CDR3 nucleotides read TGTGCCAGCAGCTCCCCGCCGGGAGGGAACAATGAGCAGTTCTTC. Translation: CASSSPPGGNNEQFF.